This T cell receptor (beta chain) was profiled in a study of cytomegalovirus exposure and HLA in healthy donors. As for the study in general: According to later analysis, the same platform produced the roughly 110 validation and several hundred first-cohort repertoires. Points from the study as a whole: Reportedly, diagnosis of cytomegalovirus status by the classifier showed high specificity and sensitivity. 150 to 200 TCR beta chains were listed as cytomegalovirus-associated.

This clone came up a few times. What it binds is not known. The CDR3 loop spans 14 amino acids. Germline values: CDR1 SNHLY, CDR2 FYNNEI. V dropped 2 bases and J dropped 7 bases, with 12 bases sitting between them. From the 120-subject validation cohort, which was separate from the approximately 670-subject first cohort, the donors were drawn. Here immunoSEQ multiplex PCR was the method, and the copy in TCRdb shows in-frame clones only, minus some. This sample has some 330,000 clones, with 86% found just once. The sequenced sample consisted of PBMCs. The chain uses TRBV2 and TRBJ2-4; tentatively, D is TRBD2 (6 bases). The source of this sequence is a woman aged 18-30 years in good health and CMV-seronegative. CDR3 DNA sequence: TGTGCCAGCAGTGAATGGGGGGTAGCCAACATTCAGTACTTC. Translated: CASSEWGVANIQYF.